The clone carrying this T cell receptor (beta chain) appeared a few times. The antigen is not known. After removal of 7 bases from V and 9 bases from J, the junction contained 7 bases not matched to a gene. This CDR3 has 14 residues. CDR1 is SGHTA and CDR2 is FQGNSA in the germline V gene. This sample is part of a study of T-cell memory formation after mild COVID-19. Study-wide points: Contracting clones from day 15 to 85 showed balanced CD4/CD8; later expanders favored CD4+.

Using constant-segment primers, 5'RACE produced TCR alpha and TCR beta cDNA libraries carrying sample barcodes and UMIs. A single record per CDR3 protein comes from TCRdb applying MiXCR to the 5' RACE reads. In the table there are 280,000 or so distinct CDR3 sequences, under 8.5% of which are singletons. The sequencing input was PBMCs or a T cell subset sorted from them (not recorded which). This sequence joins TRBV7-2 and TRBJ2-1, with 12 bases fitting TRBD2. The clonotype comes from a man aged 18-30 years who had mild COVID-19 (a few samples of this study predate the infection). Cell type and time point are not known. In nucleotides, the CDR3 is TGTGCCAGCAACCCTAGCGGGGGGGATACTGAGCAGTTCTTC. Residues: CASNPSGGDTEQFF.